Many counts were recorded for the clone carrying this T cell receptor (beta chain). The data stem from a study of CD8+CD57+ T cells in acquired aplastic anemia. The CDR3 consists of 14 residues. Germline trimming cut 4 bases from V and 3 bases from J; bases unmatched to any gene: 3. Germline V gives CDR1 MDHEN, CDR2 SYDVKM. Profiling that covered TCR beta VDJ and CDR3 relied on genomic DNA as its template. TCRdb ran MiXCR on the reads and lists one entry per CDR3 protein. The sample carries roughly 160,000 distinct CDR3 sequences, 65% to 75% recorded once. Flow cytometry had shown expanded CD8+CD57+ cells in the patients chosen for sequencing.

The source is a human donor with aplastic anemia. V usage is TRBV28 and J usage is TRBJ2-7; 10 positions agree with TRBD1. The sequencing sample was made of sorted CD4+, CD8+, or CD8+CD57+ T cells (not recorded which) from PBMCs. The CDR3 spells CASSWDRGFYEQYV. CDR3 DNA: TGTGCCAGCAGTTGGGACAGGGGTTTCTACGAGCAGTACGTC.